A single sample is the source of the 27 T cell receptor beta chains below, sequenced in a study of radiation and T cells in renal cell carcinoma. Described time point: blood 2 weeks post-SBRT. Treatment specified: 15 Gy SBRT to primary tumor, nephrectomy 4 weeks later. The data were produced by immunoSEQ multiplex PCR, yet TCRdb's version contains in-frame clones alone and is incomplete. The data hold some 70,000 clones, with about 80% observed a single time. Sequences were derived from blood, sampled from a patient whose treatment included radiotherapy and nephrectomy. The receptors were sampled from a man aged 55 to 70 with renal cell carcinoma.

The chain carries TRBV11-3 and TRBJ2-5; tentatively, D is TRBD2 (5 bases). Trimming stripped 3 bases from V and 3 bases from J, with 8 bases between. CDR3 length: 13 residues. The germline V gene has CDR1 SGHNT and CDR2 YENEEA. In nucleotides, the CDR3 is TGTGCCAGCAGCTTTGAGGGAGAAGAGACCCAGTACTTC. It specifies CASSFEGEETQYF.

The chain has TRBV18 and TRBJ2-2, with 7 positions matching TRBD1. Germline CDR1 KGHSH, CDR2 LQKENI. V shed 0 bases, J shed 1 base, and the junction held 5 bases outside the gene matches. The length of the CDR3 is 17 residues. The CDR3 DNA is TGTGCCAGCTCACCACCTCCGGGACAGCAGAACACCGGGGAGCTGTTTTTT. Its translation is CASSPPPGQQNTGELFF.

The V call is TRBV4-1, the J call TRBJ1-4; D call uncertain. Trimming took 6 bases from V and 7 from J, leaving 6 bases between them. This CDR3 contains 11 residues. The germline V gene encodes CDR1 MGHRA and CDR2 YSYEKL. The CDR3 DNA sequence: TGCGCCAGCAGGTCGTCTGAAAAACTGTTTTTT. This codes for CASRSSEKLFF.

This chain uses TRBV13 with TRBJ2-7; D remains ambiguous. Trimming took 2 bases from V and 4 from J, leaving 12 bases between them. From germline, CDR1 is PRHDT and CDR2 FYEKMQ (reference sequence). The CDR3 extends over 14 amino acids. The CDR3, as DNA: TGTGCCAGCAGCTTACGACTCGACGGGTACGAGCAGTACTTC. Amino acids: CASSLRLDGYEQYF.

About this clone itself: Different DNA sequences within this sample yield the same CDR3. This chain links TRBV5-1 with TRBJ2-3; D ambiguous. Germline-derived CDR1 and CDR2 are SGHRS and YFSETQ. The germline V and J ends were trimmed by 2 bases and 0 bases, with 7 bases remaining between them. This CDR3 has 14 amino acids. CDR3 region: CASSLGASTDTQYF. CDR3 nucleotide sequence: TGCGCCAGCAGCTTAGGAGCTAGCACAGATACGCAGTATTTT.

This clone has just a few counts. The J gene is TRBJ1-5, the V gene TRBV10-3; D is uncertain. The CDR3 is 14 residues long. Germline loops: CDR1 ENHRY, CDR2 SYGVKD. Between the trimmed V and J ends, which lost 2 bases and 6 bases, there was a span of 11 bases. The CDR3 region is CAISEDEESQPQHF. The CDR3 bases are TGTGCCATCAGTGAGGATGAGGAAAGTCAGCCCCAGCATTTT.

The V gene is TRBV6-5, the J gene TRBJ2-2; 7 bases agree with TRBD1. The CDR3 is 14 amino acids. Trimming removed 5 bases from V and 0 bases from J; junction bases left unmatched: 0. Germline V CDR1 and CDR2: MNHEY, SVGAGI. CDR3 protein: CASSDRANTGELFF. The CDR3 nucleotides are TGTGCCAGCAGTGACAGGGCGAACACCGGGGAGCTGTTTTTT.

The V and J genes are TRBV18 and TRBJ2-2; D call uncertain. Germline lookup yields CDR1 KGHSH and CDR2 LQKENI. This CDR3 spans 14 amino acids. The germline V and J ends were trimmed by 1 base and 4 bases, with 7 bases remaining between them. The CDR3 is CASSPRDLTGELFF. The DNA of the CDR3 is TGTGCCAGCTCACCACGAGATCTCACCGGGGAGCTGTTTTTT.

In DNA form, the CDR3 reads TGCGCCAGCAGCCCGGGAGGCAGGCGGGCCTTCAATGAGCAGTTCTTC. The encoded protein is CASSPGGRRAFNEQFF. This rearrangement joins TRBV4-1 to TRBJ2-1; 7 positions match TRBD2. J gave up 6 bases and V 4 bases, and 12 bases lay outside the gene matches. Germline-derived CDR1 and CDR2 are MGHRA and YSYEKL. The CDR3 totals 16 residues.

This clone came up a few times. This chain connects TRBV5-1 to TRBJ2-1; TRBD1 matches at 7 bases. In germline, CDR1 is SGHRS, CDR2 YFSETQ. The CDR3 length is 14 residues. With V trimmed by 4 bases and J by 6 bases, 7 bases remained unmatched. CDR3 nucleotides: TGCGCCAGCAGCCGAACGACAGGGAGCAATGAGCAGTTCTTC. Its translation: CASSRTTGSNEQFF.

The J gene is TRBJ2-1, the V gene TRBV10-3, with a possible D match to TRBD2 (6 bases). Germline loops: CDR1 ENHRY, CDR2 SYGVKD. The ends were cut back, 3 bases at V and 2 bases at J, with 14 bases in the middle. The length of the CDR3 is 16 residues. The CDR3 DNA reads as TGTGCCATCAGTGAACCAGGGACTCTTACCTACAATGAGCAGTTCTTC. Residues: CAISEPGTLTYNEQFF.

The chain employs TRBV4-2 and TRBJ1-5; D is unresolved. With 0 bases removed from V and 1 base from J, the gap between germline ends came to 4 bases. Germline CDR1 reads LGHNA; CDR2 reads YNFKEQ. The CDR3 runs to 14 residues. CDR3 sequence (DNA): TGTGCCAGCAGCCAAGAGCCCAGCAATCAGCCCCAGCATTTT. This translates into CASSQEPSNQPQHF.

V usage is TRBV5-1 and J usage is TRBJ2-7; no reliable D call. With 5 bases removed from V and 3 bases from J, the gap between germline ends came to 15 bases. The germline CDR1 and CDR2 sequences are SGHRS and YFSETQ. The CDR3 has 14 amino acids. This CDR3 is CASRSDFGHYEQYF. The CDR3 DNA reads TGCGCCAGCAGGTCTGACTTTGGCCACTACGAGCAGTACTTC.

The rearrangement uses TRBV27 and TRBJ2-1, with 9 bases fitting TRBD1. The J segment lost 4 bases and the V segment lost 5 bases, leaving 6 bases of the junction unmatched. CDR3 length equals 15 residues. CDR1 is MNHEY, CDR2 SMNVEV, per germline (reference sequence). CDR3 coding DNA: TGTGCCAGCAGTCCGGACAGGGGTTTTTACAATGAGCAGTTCTTC. This translates into CASSPDRGFYNEQFF.

V usage is TRBV27 and J usage is TRBJ2-7, with D possibly TRBD2 on 5 matching bases. Germline V CDR1 and CDR2: MNHEY, SMNVEV (reference sequence). This CDR3 spans 14 amino acids. The ends were cut back, 3 bases at V and 0 bases at J, with 9 bases in the middle. CDR3 sequence (DNA): TGTGCCAGCAGTTTTAGGGCGGGCTCCTACGAGCAGTACTTC. As protein: CASSFRAGSYEQYF.

V and J are TRBV10-3 and TRBJ2-5, with 9 bases fitting TRBD1. The J call is doubtful: the DNA matches TRBJ2-7 better. CDR3 length: 16 residues. CDR1 is ENHRY and CDR2 is SYGVKD in the germline V gene. The CDR3 nucleotides read TGTGCCATCAGTGAGCCCGCGGGACAGGGCGAGTACGAGCAGTACTTC. Translating gives CAISEPAGQGEYEQYF.

The chain employs TRBV4-3 and TRBJ2-5, with 7 bases matching TRBD2. From germline, CDR1 is LGHNA and CDR2 YSLEER. V lost 0 bases to trimming and J lost 4 bases; unmatched junction nucleotides: 5. CDR3 length: 15 residues. CDR3 amino acids: CASSQDFGGGETQYF. Written as DNA, the CDR3 is TGCGCCAGCAGCCAAGATTTTGGGGGGGGAGAGACCCAGTACTTC.

The chain couples TRBV28 to TRBJ2-7; 7 bases are a match to TRBD2. This CDR3 contains 16 residues. Germline trimming cut 3 bases from V and 0 bases from J; bases unmatched to any gene: 8. CDR1 MDHEN and CDR2 SYDVKM come from the germline V gene. CDR3 DNA: TGTGCCAGCAGTTTCCATCTAGCGGTTCTCTCCTACGAGCAGTACTTC. This sequence encodes CASSFHLAVLSYEQYF.

V usage is TRBV15 and J usage is TRBJ2-6; D is unresolved. V lost 0 bases and J 2 bases, leaving 2 bases between the germline ends. The CDR3 runs to 14 residues. Germline loops: CDR1 LNHNV, CDR2 YYDKDF (reference sequence). The CDR3 nucleotides are TGTGCCACCAGCAGAGATCCTGGGGCCAACGTCCTGACTTTC. Translation gives CATSRDPGANVLTF.

The CDR3 bases are TGTGCCAGCAGCCTAGGACTAGCGGCCCCCTACGAGCAGTACTTC. It yields the protein CASSLGLAAPYEQYF. This sequence joins TRBV5-8 and TRBJ2-7; 10 nucleotides agree with TRBD2. The V segment lost 4 bases and the J segment 2 bases; nucleotides outside the gene matches: 6. The CDR3 runs to 15 residues. Germline CDR1 is SGHTS and CDR2 is YDEGEE.

The V and J genes are TRBV11-3 and TRBJ2-5, with D perhaps assigned TRBD1 or TRBD2 (5 bases each). Germline lookup yields CDR1 SGHNT and CDR2 YENEEA. V shed 5 bases and J shed 5 bases, with 18 bases lying between them. CDR3 length: 15 residues. Here the CDR3 DNA reads TGTGCCAGCAGCAGCAGGCGGACTGGGGACGAGACCCAGTACTTC. This encodes CASSSRRTGDETQYF.

The genes are TRBV27 and TRBJ2-7, with TRBD2 identical over 9 bases. This CDR3 comprises 14 residues. Germline V gene lookup returns CDR1 MNHEY and CDR2 SMNVEV (reference sequence). With 6 bases clipped from V and 5 bases from J, the junction kept 8 bases outside the gene matches. The CDR3 DNA reads TGTGCCAGCAGACGGACTAGCGATTACCACGAGCAGTACTTC. Amino acid sequence: CASRRTSDYHEQYF.

The chain recombines TRBV15 with TRBJ2-7; 9 bases align to TRBD2. The CDR3 length is 13 residues. The junction had 8 bases not matched to a gene; V was cut back by 9 bases and J by 5 bases. Germline CDR1 and CDR2: LNHNV and YYDKDF (reference sequence). CDR3 region: CATGGLAIHEQYF. The CDR3 bases are TGTGCCACGGGGGGACTAGCCATACACGAGCAGTACTTC.

This clone was seen a handful of times. The chain uses TRBV27 and TRBJ2-3; 9 nucleotides align to TRBD1. This CDR3 contains 15 residues. After removal of 4 bases from V and 1 base from J, the junction contained 3 bases not matched to a gene. CDR1 is MNHEY and CDR2 is SMNVEV in the germline V gene (reference sequence). CDR3 in amino acids: CASSSRTGGTDTQYF. The CDR3 DNA is TGTGCCAGCAGTTCTCGGACAGGGGGCACAGATACGCAGTATTTT.

The rearrangement uses TRBV5-1 and TRBJ2-5; D might be TRBD1 or TRBD2, each matching 5 bases. Germline V gene data show CDR1 as SGHRS and CDR2 as YFSETQ. V was trimmed by 1 base and J by 5 bases, leaving 15 bases between them. The CDR3 contains 15 residues. DNA for the CDR3: TGCGCCAGCAGCTTGACGGGACGAGGGGCGGAGACCCAGTACTTC. Translating it yields CASSLTGRGAETQYF.

This rearrangement joins TRBV9 to TRBJ2-7, with D perhaps assigned TRBD1 or TRBD2 (5 bases each). The germline V gene has CDR1 SGDLS and CDR2 YYNGEE. Trimming took off 4 bases at V and 4 bases at J, with 9 bases between the two ends. The CDR3 is made up of 12 amino acids. The CDR3 spells CASSRGRYEQYF. The CDR3 DNA sequence: TGTGCCAGCAGCCGGGGCAGGTACGAGCAGTACTTC. Full variable domain (rest looked up from reference TRBV9 and TRBJ2-7): DSGVTQTPKHLITATGQRVTLRCSPRSGDLSVYWYQQSLDQGLQFLIQYYNGEERAKGNILERFSAQQFPDLHSELNLSSLELGDSALYFCASSRGRYEQYFGPGTRLTVT.

This chain links TRBV27 with TRBJ2-7; the D is unclear. The CDR3 is made up of 13 amino acids. CDR1 and CDR2 from the germline V gene are MNHEY and SMNVEV (reference sequence). Trimming removed 3 bases from V and 0 bases from J, with 6 bases in between. CDR3 region: CASSLMSSYEQYF. For the CDR3, the DNA is TGTGCCAGCAGTTTGATGAGCTCCTACGAGCAGTACTTC.